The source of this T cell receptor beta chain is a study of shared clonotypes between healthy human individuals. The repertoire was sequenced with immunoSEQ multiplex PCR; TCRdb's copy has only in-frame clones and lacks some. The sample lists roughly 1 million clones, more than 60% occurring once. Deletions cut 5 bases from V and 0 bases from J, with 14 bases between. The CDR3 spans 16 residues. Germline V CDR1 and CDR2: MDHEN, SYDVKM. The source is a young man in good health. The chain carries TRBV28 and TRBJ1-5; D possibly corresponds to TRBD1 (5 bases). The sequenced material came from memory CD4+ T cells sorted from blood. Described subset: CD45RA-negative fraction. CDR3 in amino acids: CASSRDSHGSNQPQHF. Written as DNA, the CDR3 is TGTGCCAGCAGTCGCGACAGCCATGGTAGCAATCAGCCCCAGCATTTT.